This is a list of T cell receptor beta chains from one sample in a study of Graves' ophthalmopathy and Graves' hyperthyroidism. TCRdb reprocessed the multiplex PCR reads via MiXCR and lists one record per CDR3 protein. The sample gives 40,000 or so distinct CDR3 sequences, approximately 52% of which show up once; more than 15% is in the top ten. The sequenced sample was peripheral blood. The receptor set was obtained from an adult man with Graves' ophthalmopathy. The conserved cysteine and the conserved F or W are not part of the CDR3 here.

TRBV4-3 | ASSQAPAARNNEQF
TRBV7-2 | ASSNRTTRTQY
TRBV20-1 | SAGDRDQPQY
TRBV12-3/TRBV12-4 | ASSFTGYNEQF
TRBV29-1 | SVEVLAGELF
TRBV20-1 | SARPDTVGEQY
TRBV7-3 | ASSRRTSPNTGELF
TRBV30 | ASGDTQY
TRBV6-1 | ASRGGRAWYEQY
TRBV30 | AWTPRQGGRDQPQH
TRBV20-1 | SVTGRETQY
TRBV5-5 | ASTRTSGRIDEQF
TRBV7-9 | ASSSYPSDRGQGTQH
TRBV7-3 | ASSLGHAAETQY
TRBV5-1 | ASSLEGQAHTDTRY